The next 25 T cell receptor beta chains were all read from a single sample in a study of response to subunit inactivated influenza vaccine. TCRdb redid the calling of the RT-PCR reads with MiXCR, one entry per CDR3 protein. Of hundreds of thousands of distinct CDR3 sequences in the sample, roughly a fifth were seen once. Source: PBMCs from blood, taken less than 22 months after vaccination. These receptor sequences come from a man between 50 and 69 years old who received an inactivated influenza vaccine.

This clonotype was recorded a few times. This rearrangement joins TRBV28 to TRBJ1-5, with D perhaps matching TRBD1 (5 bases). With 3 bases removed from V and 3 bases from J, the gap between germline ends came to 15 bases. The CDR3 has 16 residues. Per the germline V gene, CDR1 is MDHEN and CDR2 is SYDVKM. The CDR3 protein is CASSLAMTAPNQPQHF. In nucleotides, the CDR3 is TGTGCCAGCAGTTTGGCCATGACAGCCCCCAATCAGCCCCAGCATTTT. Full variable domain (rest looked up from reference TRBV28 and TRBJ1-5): DVKVTQSSRYLVKRTGEKVFLECVQDMDHENMFWYRQDPGLGLRLIYFSYDVKMKEKGDIPEGYSVSREKKERFSLILESASTNQTSMYLCASSLAMTAPNQPQHFGDGTRLSIL.

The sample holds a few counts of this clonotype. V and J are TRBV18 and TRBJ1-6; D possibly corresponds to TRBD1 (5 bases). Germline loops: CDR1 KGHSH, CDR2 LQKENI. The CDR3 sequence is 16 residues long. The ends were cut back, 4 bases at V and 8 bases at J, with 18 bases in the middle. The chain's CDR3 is CASSLSPGQRDSPLHF. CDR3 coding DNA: TGTGCCAGCTCACTGAGCCCGGGGCAGCGCGATTCACCCCTCCACTTT.

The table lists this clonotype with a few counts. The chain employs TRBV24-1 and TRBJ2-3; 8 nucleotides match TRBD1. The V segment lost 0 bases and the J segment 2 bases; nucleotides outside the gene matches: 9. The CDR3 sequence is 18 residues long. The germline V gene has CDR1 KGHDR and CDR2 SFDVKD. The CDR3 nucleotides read TGTGCCACCAGTGATTTGCCAGGGGGCTCAGCTACCACAGATACGCAGTATTTT. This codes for CATSDLPGGSATTDTQYF.

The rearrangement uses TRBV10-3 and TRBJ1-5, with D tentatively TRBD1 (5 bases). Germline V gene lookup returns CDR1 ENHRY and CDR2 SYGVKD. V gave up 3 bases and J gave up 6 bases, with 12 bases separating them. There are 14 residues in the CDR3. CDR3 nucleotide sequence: TGTGCCATCAGTGAAGTTCTGGGGCCTCAGCCCCAGCATTTT. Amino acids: CAISEVLGPQPQHF.

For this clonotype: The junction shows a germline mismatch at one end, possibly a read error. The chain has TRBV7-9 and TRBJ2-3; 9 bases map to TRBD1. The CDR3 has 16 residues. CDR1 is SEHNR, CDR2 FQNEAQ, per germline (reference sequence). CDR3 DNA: TGTGCCAGCAGCCTAAGCGGGACAGGGAGCACAGATAGGCAGTATTTT. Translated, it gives CASSLSGTGSTDRQYF.

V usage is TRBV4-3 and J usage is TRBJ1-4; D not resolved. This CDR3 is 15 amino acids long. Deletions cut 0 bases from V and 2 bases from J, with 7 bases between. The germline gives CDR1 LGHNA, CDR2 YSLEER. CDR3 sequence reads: CASSQDQRTNEKLFF. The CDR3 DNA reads TGCGCCAGCAGCCAAGATCAGCGTACTAATGAAAAACTGTTTTTT.

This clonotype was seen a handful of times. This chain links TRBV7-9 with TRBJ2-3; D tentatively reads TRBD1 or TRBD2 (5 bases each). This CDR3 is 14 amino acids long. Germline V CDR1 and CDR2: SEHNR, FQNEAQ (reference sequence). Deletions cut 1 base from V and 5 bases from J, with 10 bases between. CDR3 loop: CASSLETEGDTQYF. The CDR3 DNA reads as TGTGCCAGCAGCTTAGAGACAGAGGGAGATACGCAGTATTTT.

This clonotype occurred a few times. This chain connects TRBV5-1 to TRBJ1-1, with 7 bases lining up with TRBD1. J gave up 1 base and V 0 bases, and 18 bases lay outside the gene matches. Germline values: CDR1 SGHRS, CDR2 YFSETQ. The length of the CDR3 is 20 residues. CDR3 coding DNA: TGCGCCAGCAGCTTGGTTGCAGGGGGAGGTAATATGGTTAAGAACACTGAAGCTTTCTTT. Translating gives CASSLVAGGGNMVKNTEAFF.

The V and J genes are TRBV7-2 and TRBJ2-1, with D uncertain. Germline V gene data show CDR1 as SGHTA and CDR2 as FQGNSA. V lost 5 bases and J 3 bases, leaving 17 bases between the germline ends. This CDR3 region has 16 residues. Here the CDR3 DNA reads TGTGCCAGCAGCCCTCAGGAACTATTGGGCTACAATGAGCAGTTCTTC. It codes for CASSPQELLGYNEQFF.

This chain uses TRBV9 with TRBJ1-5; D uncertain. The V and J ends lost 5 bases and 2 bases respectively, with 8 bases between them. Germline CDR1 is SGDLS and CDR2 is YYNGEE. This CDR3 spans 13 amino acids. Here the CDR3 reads CASSRWGNQPQHF. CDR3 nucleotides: TGTGCCAGCAGTCGGTGGGGCAATCAGCCCCAGCATTTT. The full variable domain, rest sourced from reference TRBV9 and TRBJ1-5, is DSGVTQTPKHLITATGQRVTLRCSPRSGDLSVYWYQQSLDQGLQFLIQYYNGEERAKGNILERFSAQQFPDLHSELNLSSLELGDSALYFCASSRWGNQPQHFGDGTRLSIL.

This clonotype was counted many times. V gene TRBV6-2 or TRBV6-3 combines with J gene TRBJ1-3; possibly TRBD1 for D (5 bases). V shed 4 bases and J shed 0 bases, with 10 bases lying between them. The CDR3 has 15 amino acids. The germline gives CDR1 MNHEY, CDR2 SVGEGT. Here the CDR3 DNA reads TGTGCCAGCAGTTCCTGGGACCGCTCTGGAAACACCATATATTTT. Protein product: CASSSWDRSGNTIYF.

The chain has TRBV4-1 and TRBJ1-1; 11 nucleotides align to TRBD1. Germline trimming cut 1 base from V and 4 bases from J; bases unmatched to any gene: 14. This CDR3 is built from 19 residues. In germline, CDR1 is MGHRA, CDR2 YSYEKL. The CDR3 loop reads CASSQAIGDRGSWVTEAFF. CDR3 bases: TGCGCCAGCAGCCAAGCGATCGGGGACAGGGGGTCCTGGGTCACTGAAGCTTTCTTT.

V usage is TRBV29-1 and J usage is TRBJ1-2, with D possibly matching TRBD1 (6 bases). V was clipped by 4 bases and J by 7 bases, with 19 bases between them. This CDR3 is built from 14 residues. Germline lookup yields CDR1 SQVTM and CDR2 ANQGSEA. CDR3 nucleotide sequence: TGCAGCGTTGTTATCTTTACAGGGAATTTTGGCTACACCTTC. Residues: CSVVIFTGNFGYTF.

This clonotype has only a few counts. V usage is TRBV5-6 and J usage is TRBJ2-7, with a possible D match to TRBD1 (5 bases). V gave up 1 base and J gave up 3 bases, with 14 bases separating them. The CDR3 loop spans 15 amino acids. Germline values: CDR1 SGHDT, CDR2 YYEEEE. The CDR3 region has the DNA TGTGCCAGCAGCTTGTTTTTTGGACAAAGCTACGAGCAGTACTTC. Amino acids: CASSLFFGQSYEQYF.

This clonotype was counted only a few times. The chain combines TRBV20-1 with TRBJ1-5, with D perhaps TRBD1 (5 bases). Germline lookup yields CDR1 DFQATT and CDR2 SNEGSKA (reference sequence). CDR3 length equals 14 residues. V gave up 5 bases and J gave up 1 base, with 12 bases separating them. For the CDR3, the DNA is TGCAGTGCTCTATCGTCAGGGAGCAATCAGCCCCAGCATTTT. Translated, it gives CSALSSGSNQPQHF.

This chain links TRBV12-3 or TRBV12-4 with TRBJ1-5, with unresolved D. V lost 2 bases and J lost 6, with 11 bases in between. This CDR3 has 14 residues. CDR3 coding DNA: TGTGCCAGCAGTTTATATGGGTCTTCTCAGCCCCAGCATTTT. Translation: CASSLYGSSQPQHF.

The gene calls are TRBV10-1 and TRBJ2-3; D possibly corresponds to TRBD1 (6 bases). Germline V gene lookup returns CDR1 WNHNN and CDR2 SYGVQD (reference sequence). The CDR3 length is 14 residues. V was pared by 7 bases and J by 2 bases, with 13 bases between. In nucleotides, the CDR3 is TGCGCCAGCACAGACAGGACCTACACAGATACGCAGTATTTT. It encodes CASTDRTYTDTQYF.

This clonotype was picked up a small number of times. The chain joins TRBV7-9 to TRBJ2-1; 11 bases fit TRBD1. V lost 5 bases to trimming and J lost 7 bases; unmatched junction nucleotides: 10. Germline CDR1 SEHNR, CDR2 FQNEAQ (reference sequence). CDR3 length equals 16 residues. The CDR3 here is CASSHLWTGGWNEQFF. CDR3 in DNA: TGTGCCAGCAGCCACCTTTGGACAGGGGGCTGGAATGAGCAGTTCTTC.

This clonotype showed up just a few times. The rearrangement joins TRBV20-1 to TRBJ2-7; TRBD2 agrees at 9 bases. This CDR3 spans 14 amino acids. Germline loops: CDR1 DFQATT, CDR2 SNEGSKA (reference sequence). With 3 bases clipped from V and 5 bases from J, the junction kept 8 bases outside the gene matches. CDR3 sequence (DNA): TGCAGTGCTAGTTCTGCGGGAGGGCCCAACGAGCAGTACTTC. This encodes CSASSAGGPNEQYF.

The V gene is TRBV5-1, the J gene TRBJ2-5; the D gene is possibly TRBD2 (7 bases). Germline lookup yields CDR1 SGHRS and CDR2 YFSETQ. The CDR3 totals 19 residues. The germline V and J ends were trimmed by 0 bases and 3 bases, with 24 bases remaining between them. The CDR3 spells CASSLVLKGGRAVKETQYF. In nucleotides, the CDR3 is TGCGCCAGCAGCTTGGTCCTTAAGGGGGGGCGCGCAGTGAAAGAGACCCAGTACTTC.

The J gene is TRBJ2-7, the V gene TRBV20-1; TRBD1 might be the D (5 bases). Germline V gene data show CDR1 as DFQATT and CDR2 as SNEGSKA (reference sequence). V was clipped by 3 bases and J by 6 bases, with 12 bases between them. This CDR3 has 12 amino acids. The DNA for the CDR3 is TGCAGTGCTAGTCTAGGGGTCGGCGAGCAGTACTTC. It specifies CSASLGVGEQYF.

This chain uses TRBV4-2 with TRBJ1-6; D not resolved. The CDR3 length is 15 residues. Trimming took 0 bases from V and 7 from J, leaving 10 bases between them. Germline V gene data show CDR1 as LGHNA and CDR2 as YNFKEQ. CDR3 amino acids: CASSQEHRLNSPLHF. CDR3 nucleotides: TGTGCCAGCAGCCAAGAACACCGATTAAATTCACCCCTCCACTTT.

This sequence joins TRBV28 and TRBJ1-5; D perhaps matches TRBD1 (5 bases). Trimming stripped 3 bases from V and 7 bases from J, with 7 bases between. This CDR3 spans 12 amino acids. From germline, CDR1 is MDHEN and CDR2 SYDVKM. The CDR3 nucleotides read TGTGCCAGCAGTTTCCGGGGCCAGCCCCAGCATTTT. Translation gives CASSFRGQPQHF.

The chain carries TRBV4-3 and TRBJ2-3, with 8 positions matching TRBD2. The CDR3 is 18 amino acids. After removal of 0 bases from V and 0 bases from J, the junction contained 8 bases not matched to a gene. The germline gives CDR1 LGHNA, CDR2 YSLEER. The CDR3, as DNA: TGCGCCAGCAGCCAAGAGTTAGGACTAGCCACTAGCACAGATACGCAGTATTTT. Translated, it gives CASSQELGLATSTDTQYF.

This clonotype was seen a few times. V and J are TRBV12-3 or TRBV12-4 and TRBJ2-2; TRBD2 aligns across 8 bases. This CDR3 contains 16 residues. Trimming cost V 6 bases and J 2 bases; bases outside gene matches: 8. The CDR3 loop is CASSPWRGVNTGELFF. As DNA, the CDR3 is TGTGCCAGCAGCCCGTGGCGGGGGGTAAACACCGGGGAGCTGTTTTTT.